This T cell receptor beta chain comes out of a study of cytomegalovirus exposure and HLA in healthy donors (TCRdb year 2017). For the wider study: An earlier analysis of roughly 500 of the donors reported 250 to 300 Gb of sequence data and 117 million unique TCR beta sequences from roughly 200 million T cells. HLA typing covered class I and class II loci at four-digit resolution. Roughly 300 gigabases of sequencing data and approximately 85 million unique TCR sequences were included in an early release covering about 700 HLA-typed donors. Alongside the repertoire data, information on donor age, sex, ethnicity and CMV serostatus was compiled. Because of strong linkage in the cohort, four to six DR-DQ haplotypes were treated as single units for association and clustering. A later analysis re-analyzed previously published TCR beta repertoires from approximately 700 donors and added high-resolution HLA genotyping to study TCR occurrence patterns. In an earlier analysis of over 550 of the donors, high-throughput TCR beta sequencing was used to judge whether each TCR beta V gene segment behaved as functional or pseudogenic. The T cell repertoires of about 700 subjects were profiled by immunosequencing and related to cytomegalovirus serostatus. Rather than drawing on any new phenotypic data, the later analysis identified candidate immune exposures from TCR beta sequences and the way those sequences occurred across donors. On average, 235,054 unique TCR beta nucleotide sequences were sequenced per donor among 398 genotyped donors of the cohort, with around 19% of those sequences being non-productive. Genome-wide SNP genotypes for about 60% of the roughly 670 donors were used in a later genetic analysis, which treated that subset as a discovery cohort. Of the roughly 400 genotyped donors, approximately 83% fell in the genetic ancestry cluster associated with self-reported Caucasian donors. Typing coverage varied by locus: roughly 629-630 donors for A, B, C, DRB1 and DQB1; 500 to 550 for DQA1; some 610 for DPA1; some 470 for DPB1. The study combined high-throughput TCR immunosequencing, statistical association of individual TCRs with disease status, and machine learning to predict cytomegalovirus infection status. The study was designed to test whether signatures of past pathogen exposure could be identified by cataloging public T cell receptors. In addition to the first cohort of several hundred subjects, a separate validation cohort of 130 or so different subjects was used. Every discovery cohort repertoire had been produced on one sequencing platform.

In total, just over 650 healthy bone marrow donors made up the cohort. All cohort members were sampled while nominally healthy, although unrecorded immune exposures were likely present. The donor tested CMV seropositive, placing the donor among the 250 to 300 seropositive members of the cohort. Every donor gave a peripheral blood sample, and the peripheral blood mononuclear cells from that sample were used for TCR beta sequencing. Genomic DNA extraction from the blood cell samples was performed with the Qiagen DNeasy Blood Extraction Kit. The library relied on the immunoSEQ multiplex PCR assay. For the multiplex PCR, a mixture combining 60 forward primers for TCR Vbeta segments and 13 reverse primers for TCR Jbeta segments was used. The CDR3 region of rearranged TCR beta genes was amplified from genomic DNA with a multiplex PCR assay. The Illumina HiSeq System was used to sequence the amplified TCR beta libraries as 87-base-pair reads. From the authors' description of their analysis: A later analysis counted some 74 million unique TCR beta chains across the 666 repertoires, and some 11 million of these chains were shared by at least two donors. To remove PCR and sequencing errors, raw reads were error-corrected and collapsed into unique sequences using a nearest-neighbor algorithm that merged closely related sequences. CDR3 sequences were aligned to IMGT reference sequences to assign V, D and J gene segments. For a sequence to be retained, at least a six-nucleotide match to both a V gene segment and a J gene segment was required. A rearrangement was called productive if the CDR3 had no stop codons and remained in frame with V and J, and every other rearrangement was called non-productive. CDR3 was defined according to IMGT convention as the region running from the second conserved V-encoded cysteine to the conserved J-encoded phenylalanine. The earlier analysis of a few hundred of the donors excluded sequences that lacked an unambiguous match to a single V gene segment. In an earlier analysis of 450 to 700 of the donors, V segments were called functional above 56.7% productive rearrangements and were called segregating when the between-donor standard deviation exceeded 5%. A statistical classification framework was developed to diagnose cytomegalovirus status using the catalog of TCR beta chain sequences. In a later analysis, V and J genes were assigned by comparing TCR nucleotide sequences against IMGT/GENE-DB human TR gene sequences. The TCRdist pipeline was used in a later analysis to assign CDR3 sequences and most-parsimonious VDJ recombination scenarios. A later analysis defined each TCR beta chain by its CDR3 amino acid sequence plus V-gene family, and excluded reads lacking a unique V-gene family. In a later analysis, 500 to 700 highly shared, low-generation-probability nucleotide sequences were removed to address suspected cross-contamination and a sequencing artifact. In a later analysis, a clonal expansion index for each public chain was calculated from normalized within-repertoire ranks of inferred template counts. In a later analysis, generation probabilities were computed with a VDJ recombination model fitted to out-of-frame rearrangements, and the resulting probabilities were checked against IGoR. A later analysis scored TCR-TCR, TCR-HLA and TCR-CMV co-occurrence with hypergeometric tests, applying a repertoire-size bias correction to TCR pairs. A later analysis estimated false discovery rates by permuting HLA or CMV assignments 20 times. In a later analysis, co-occurring TCRs were grouped with DBSCAN, and TCRdist sequence similarity was added when clustering was performed within HLA-allele-positive subsets. Repertoires with fewer than 30,000 or more than 120,000 public chains, plus five repertoires with anomalous nucleotide sharing, were excluded from co-occurrence clustering. TCRdb re-hosts the immuneACCESS table, in-frame sequences only. Its copies lack some clones; in the studies checked, an unresolved V gene accounts for under half of them, and the cause for the rest is not known. For V, J and clone size, that table is used; D and trimming come from the DNA. This sample gives 160,000 or so clones in total; around four fifths of them show up just once. Roughly 9.3% of the sample is taken by the ten largest.

The study at large found these results: Broadly in line with IMGT annotations, most TCR beta V segments showed up in productive rearrangements about 90% or about 30% of the time in an earlier analysis of approximately 600 of the donors. Because HLA typing was missing for some donors at each locus, association tests included only the typed subset. The classifier was reported to diagnose cytomegalovirus status with high specificity and sensitivity in both the original cohort and the validation cohort. According to a later analysis, parvovirus B19, influenza, CMV and Epstein-Barr virus appeared linked to several top co-occurrence clusters. Compared with equally common non-associated chains, HLA-associated TCR beta chains in a later analysis were more clonally expanded and had lower generation probabilities. In a later genetic analysis, a missense DCLRE1C variant was associated with V-gene and J-gene trimming of TCR beta chains, and the association was replicated in an independent cohort. According to a later analysis, most CMV-associated TCR beta chains appeared to be HLA-restricted, and the HLA associations seemed to be driven largely by CMV exposure. Most TCR sequences were observed very rarely across donors, whereas some public TCRs were present in many individuals. According to the authors, the approach could potentially be generalized to other disease states and immunological phenotypes. The only immune exposure information available for the cohort was CMV serostatus. A later analysis found that TCR association rates varied across HLA loci, with DRB1 alleles showing the most associated TCRs and HLA-C alleles the fewest. When HLA alleles, especially DR and DQ, strongly co-occurred, TCR associations were difficult to assign to individual alleles. A few of the identified cytomegalovirus-associated TCR beta chains were confirmed in vitro to be specific for cytomegalovirus antigens. A further reported finding was that TCR beta sequences accurately predicted the HLA-A and HLA-B alleles for most subjects in the first cohort. Some IMGT-functional V segments, including TRBV6-2 and TRBV6-3, could not be told apart with the 87-base-pair reads, so those segments were excluded. Presence/absence analyses assumed roughly uniform sequencing depth across donors, an assumption that may not hold. Linkage disequilibrium might explain the correlated functional status among segregating V segments, but an unknown experimental factor could not be excluded. Only TCR beta chains were sequenced in this cohort, and the absence of alpha or paired-chain data limited detectable features. Specific HLA alleles were associated with over 15,000 TCR beta sequences at a false discovery rate of 0.05 in a later analysis. According to a later genetic analysis, donors in an Asian-associated ancestry cluster had fewer N-insertions in productive TCRs than the approximately 670-donor mean. The study listed 150 to 200 TCR beta chains as associated with cytomegalovirus. Because counts were too low, roughly 17 rarely observed V segments, including chromosome 9 orphons, were left out of the earlier analysis of roughly 600 of the donors. A group of highly shared sequence variants was considered likely to be a technical artifact of the sequencing pipeline.

Via the germline V gene, CDR1 is MNHNS and CDR2 SASEGT. The CDR3 numbers 14 residues from cysteine through phenylalanine. The retained sequence is limited to the CDR3, 42 bases, with the frame set at the first base. Relative to germline, V is 5 bases shorter and J is 9 bases shorter, with 20 bases between their ends. In regard to this clone: Its specific antigen is unknown. It has no much larger one-base neighbor in the sample; base qualities were not kept.

The chain is encoded by TRBV6-1 joined to TRBJ2-7; matching of 6 bases hints at TRBD1 as the D gene. The receptor was isolated from a man aged 18 to 29 in good health and CMV-seropositive. Sequenced sample: PBMCs. CDR3 protein: CASSRGQPIDLQYF. The DNA reads as follows: TGTGCCAGCAGTAGAGGACAGCCCATCGACCTGCAGTACTTC.